This entry is about one T cell receptor beta chain. The antigen remains unidentified. Using its own MiXCR run on the 5' RACE reads, TCRdb lists one record per CDR3 protein. The sample contains 450,000 or so distinct CDR3 sequences, more than 20% of which appear only once. These data come from a study of identical twins. Broader study findings: Clonotypes of the beta chain that were abundant in cord blood carried fewer insertions (memory repertoires showed none).

The CDR3 contains 13 residues. The germline CDR1 and CDR2 sequences are MNHNS and SASEGT. The V end lost 8 bases, the J end lost 7 bases, and 17 bases lay between the germline ends. These sequences were also reported in another study, on T cells expressing NK-cell markers. That paper adds: The share of CD8+ T cells held by dominant NKG2C+ clonotypes was roughly 1.0-7.5% in roughly 6 donors. HCMV specificity of the expanded NKG2C+ T cell clones stayed unclear.

This clonotype originated in a woman aged 18-29 years in good health. V usage is TRBV6-1 and J usage is TRBJ1-1; no reliable D call. Sequenced input: CD4+ T cells sorted from blood. This CDR3 is CASSPIWVGEAFF. For the CDR3, the DNA is TGTGCCAGCTCACCTATTTGGGTAGGTGAAGCTTTCTTT.